A single sample is the source of the 21 T cell receptor beta chains below, sequenced in a study of blood T cell repertoires in COVID-19. The protocol was immunoSEQ multiplex PCR, while the TCRdb copy is restricted to in-frame clones and leaves out a portion. Of about 150,000 clones listed, over 70% are singletons. The source material was peripheral blood. These receptors all come from a man in his fifties or sixties with acute or convalescent COVID-19.

The chain carries TRBV9 and TRBJ1-2; D uncertain. Deletions cut 0 bases from V and 8 bases from J, with 8 bases between. This CDR3 region has 12 residues. From germline, CDR1 is SGDLS and CDR2 YYNGEE. The CDR3 sequence is CASSVGAWGYTF. For the CDR3, the DNA is TGTGCCAGCAGCGTAGGGGCTTGGGGCTACACCTTC.

A note on this clone: In the same sample, other DNA sequences code for this CDR3. The chain is built from TRBV28 and TRBJ2-7; possible D gene TRBD1, 5 bases. Trimming cost V 5 bases and J 0 bases, with 20 bases left between them. The CDR3 totals 17 residues. Germline loops: CDR1 MDHEN, CDR2 SYDVKM. The CDR3 is CASSPPKGKESSYEQYF. CDR3 bases: TGTGCCAGCAGTCCTCCCAAGGGGAAAGAGAGCTCCTACGAGCAGTACTTC.

This chain links TRBV12-5 with TRBJ1-1; D is perhaps TRBD1 (6 bases). The V gene's germline CDR1 is LGHNT and CDR2 FRNRAP. Trimming stripped 8 bases from V and 0 bases from J, with 10 bases between. This CDR3 has 13 amino acids. CDR3 sequence reads: CASSQGLNTEAFF. CDR3 bases: TGTGCTAGTAGCCAGGGGCTGAACACTGAAGCTTTCTTT.

The chain links TRBV19 to TRBJ1-5, with D unclear. This CDR3 is built from 10 residues. Between the trimmed V and J ends, which lost 11 bases and 4 bases, there was a span of 6 bases. Looked up from germline, CDR1 is LNHDA and CDR2 is SQIVND (reference sequence). The CDR3 nucleotides read TGTGCCTCGGGGAATCAGCCCCAGCATTTT. It yields the protein CASGNQPQHF.

The chain links TRBV20-1 to TRBJ1-1; D is ambiguous. The CDR3 sequence is 10 residues long. V lost 3 bases to trimming and J lost 9 bases, with 8 bases between them. Per the germline V gene, CDR1 is DFQATT and CDR2 is SNEGSKA (reference sequence). The CDR3 sequence: CSASREQAFF. In DNA form, the CDR3 reads TGCAGTGCTAGTAGGGAGCAAGCTTTCTTT.

V gene TRBV28 combines with J gene TRBJ1-6; D remains unclear. The CDR3 sequence is 12 residues long. V lost 7 bases to trimming and J lost 11 bases, with 12 bases between them. The germline gives CDR1 MDHEN, CDR2 SYDVKM. In DNA, the CDR3 is TGTGCCAGCACAGCAGGTTCCACACCCCTCCACTTT. Translating it yields CASTAGSTPLHF.

The V gene is TRBV3-1 (or the pseudogene TRBV3-2), the J gene TRBJ2-5; D possibly corresponds to TRBD2 (7 bases). The CDR3 sequence is 12 residues long. Per germline, CDR1 LGHDT and CDR2 YNNKEL (reference sequence). The V end was cut by 8 bases, the J end by 4 bases, with 11 bases between. CDR3 DNA: TGTGCCAGCGGGGGGGCCACAGAGACCCAGTACTTC. This encodes CASGGATETQYF.

The gene calls are TRBV5-5 and TRBJ2-1; the match to TRBD2 covers 8 bases. This CDR3 comprises 18 residues. V was clipped by 5 bases and J by 1 base; unmatched bases: 14. Germline CDR1 and CDR2: SGHKS and YYEKEE (reference sequence). The CDR3 here is CASRAAYSGSISYNEQFF. In nucleotides, the CDR3 is TGTGCCAGCAGGGCCGCCTACAGCGGGAGCATATCCTACAATGAGCAGTTCTTC.

The rearrangement uses TRBV3-1 (or the pseudogene TRBV3-2) and TRBJ1-1; D might be TRBD1 (5 bases). The CDR3 length is 11 residues. Germline CDR1 reads LGHDT; CDR2 reads YNNKEL (reference sequence). V was pared by 4 bases and J by 7 bases, with 7 bases between. In DNA form, the CDR3 reads TGTGCCAGCAGCCGCGGGGGTGAAGCTTTCTTT. It translates to CASSRGGEAFF.

This chain connects TRBV4-3 to TRBJ1-1; D might be TRBD1 (5 bases). The CDR3 covers 16 residues. Trimming cost V 1 base and J 4 bases, with 16 bases left between them. Germline V gives CDR1 LGHNA, CDR2 YSLEER. The CDR3 sequence: CASSQAQAGWVTEAFF. The CDR3 bases are TGCGCCAGCAGCCAAGCACAGGCAGGGTGGGTCACTGAAGCTTTCTTT.

The CDR3 sequence: CASGGRPSTDTQYF. CDR3 sequence (DNA): TGTGCCAGCGGTGGGAGGCCAAGCACAGATACGCAGTATTTT. This chain uses TRBV28 with TRBJ2-3; D possibly corresponds to TRBD2 (6 bases). CDR3 length: 14 amino acids. V gave up 8 bases and J gave up 0 bases, with 12 bases separating them. Germline V lookup: CDR1 MDHEN, CDR2 SYDVKM.

The chain employs TRBV6-6 and TRBJ1-4; 7 positions match TRBD1. Trimming removed 5 bases from V and 0 bases from J; junction bases left unmatched: 3. Germline V gene data show CDR1 as MNHNY and CDR2 as SVGAGI (reference sequence). The CDR3 has 15 residues. The CDR3: CASSTGDATNEKLFF. In DNA, the CDR3 is TGTGCCAGCAGTACAGGGGACGCAACTAATGAAAAACTGTTTTTT.

The V call is TRBV24-1, the J call TRBJ2-1; D perhaps matches TRBD2 (6 bases). V was clipped by 5 bases and J by 3 bases, with 10 bases between them. Germline CDR1 is KGHDR and CDR2 is SFDVKD. The CDR3 sequence is 14 residues long. The CDR3 sequence is CATSGAGNYNEQFF. CDR3 in DNA: TGTGCCACCAGTGGGGCGGGGAACTACAATGAGCAGTTCTTC.

The V gene is TRBV28, the J gene TRBJ1-3; weak D call: TRBD1 (6 bases). The V and J ends lost 3 bases and 1 base respectively, with 13 bases between them. Germline CDR1 reads MDHEN; CDR2 reads SYDVKM. The CDR3 runs 16 residues. The CDR3 DNA is TGTGCCAGCAGTTTTTTGGACAGTAGGTCTGGAAACACCATATATTTT. Translated: CASSFLDSRSGNTIYF.

In this sample, this clone turned up a few times. The chain links TRBV7-8 to TRBJ1-5, with D hard to call. Germline V CDR1 and CDR2: SGHVS, FQNEAQ. V was trimmed by 5 bases and J by 0 bases, leaving 17 bases between them. The CDR3 covers 17 residues. The CDR3 DNA reads as TGTGCCAGCAGCCTCGATAACAGCCAATATAGCAATCAGCCCCAGCATTTT. This gives the protein CASSLDNSQYSNQPQHF.

The rearrangement joins TRBV6-2 or TRBV6-3 to TRBJ2-6, with D unresolved. The germline gives CDR1 MNHEY, CDR2 SVGEGT. The CDR3 is made up of 15 amino acids. Trimming removed 6 bases at V and 4 bases at J, with 13 bases between. The CDR3 DNA reads TGTGCCAGCAGCCTAAGTTCTGCGGGGGCCAACGTCCTGACTTTC. Translation gives CASSLSSAGANVLTF.

The rearrangement links TRBV4-1 to TRBJ2-3; 10 nucleotides align to TRBD2. Germline CDR1 is MGHRA and CDR2 is YSYEKL. The CDR3 contains 17 residues. Unmatched junction bases numbered 8, after V lost 0 bases and J lost 5 bases. The chain's CDR3 is CASSQDPSGSGKDTQYF. In DNA, the CDR3 is TGCGCCAGCAGCCAAGACCCTAGCGGGAGCGGGAAAGATACGCAGTATTTT.

V is TRBV29-1 and J is TRBJ2-3; D is uncertain. CDR1 is SQVTM and CDR2 is ANQGSEA in the germline V gene. The CDR3 contains 14 residues. V lost 4 bases to trimming and J lost 0 bases, with 11 bases between them. This chain's CDR3 is CSVVHFTSTDTQYF. CDR3 bases: TGCAGCGTTGTTCACTTTACTAGCACAGATACGCAGTATTTT.

This chain links TRBV21-1 with TRBJ2-2; the D call in the table, TRBD1, was not verified against the DNA. TRBV21-1 has pseudogene status. CDR3 length: 17 amino acids. The CDR3 DNA reads TGTGCCAGCAGCAAAGGGGAACAGGGTACTGGCACCGGGGAGCTGTTTTTT. This sequence encodes CASSKGEQGTGTGELFF.

This chain connects TRBV28 to TRBJ1-1; the match to TRBD1 covers 11 bases. The length of the CDR3 is 17 residues. Germline-derived CDR1 and CDR2 are MDHEN and SYDVKM. After removal of 4 bases from V and 1 base from J, the junction contained 8 bases not matched to a gene. CDR3 DNA sequence: TGTGCCAGCAGTTCCTTTGGACAGGGGGCATGGAACACTGAAGCTTTCTTT. It is translated as CASSSFGQGAWNTEAFF. Combining the CDR3 with reference TRBV28 and TRBJ1-1 gives the whole variable domain DVKVTQSSRYLVKRTGEKVFLECVQDMDHENMFWYRQDPGLGLRLIYFSYDVKMKEKGDIPEGYSVSREKKERFSLILESASTNQTSMYLCASSSFGQGAWNTEAFFGQGTRLTVV.

This clone was counted only a few times. This chain connects TRBV7-2 to TRBJ1-5; perhaps TRBD1 as D (6 bases). V lost 1 base and J lost 0, with 10 bases in between. Per germline, CDR1 SGHTA and CDR2 FQGNSA. The CDR3 has 16 amino acids. The CDR3 spells CASSLGTVGSNQPQHF. In DNA, the CDR3 is TGTGCCAGCAGCTTAGGGACAGTAGGTAGCAATCAGCCCCAGCATTTT.